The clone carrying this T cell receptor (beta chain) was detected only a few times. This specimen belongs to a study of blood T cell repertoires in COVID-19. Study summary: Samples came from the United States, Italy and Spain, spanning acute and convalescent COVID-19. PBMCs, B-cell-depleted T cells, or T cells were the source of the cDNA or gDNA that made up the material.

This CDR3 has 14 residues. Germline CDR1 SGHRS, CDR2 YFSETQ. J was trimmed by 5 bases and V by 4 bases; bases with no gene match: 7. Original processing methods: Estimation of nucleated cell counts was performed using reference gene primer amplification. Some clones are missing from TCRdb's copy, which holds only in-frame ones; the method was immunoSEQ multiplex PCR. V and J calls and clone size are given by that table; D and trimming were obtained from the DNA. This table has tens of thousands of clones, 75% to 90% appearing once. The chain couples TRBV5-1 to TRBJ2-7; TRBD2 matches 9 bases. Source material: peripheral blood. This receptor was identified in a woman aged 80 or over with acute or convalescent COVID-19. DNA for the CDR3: TGCGCCAGCAGCCCGGGACTAGCATCGAACGAGCAGTACTTC. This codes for CASSPGLASNEQYF.